Sequencing of this T cell receptor (beta chain) was carried out in a study of blood T cell repertoires in COVID-19 (dated by TCRdb to the early 2020s). Describing the broader study: Collaborator samples came from the United States, Italy and Spain and covered acute and convalescent phases of COVID-19. Where available, HLA class I and class II types were obtained from metadata supplied by the sample provider rather than from assay-based typing. The material from the prospective study consisted of cDNA or gDNA derived from T cells, B-cell-depleted T cells, or PBMCs. Samples were obtained from the ongoing ImmuneRACE study (first 160 participants) and from about 1,300 subjects provided by 6 global collaborators. A freely available public database, intended as a resource for researchers studying the immune response to SARS-CoV-2, is where the repertoires were released. The sample metadata nearly always contained a de-identified subject ID, COVID-19 status, age in years and sex. Subjects who had been exposed to COVID-19, were actively infected with it, or had recovered from it provided the deeply sampled blood TCRbeta repertoires that made up the dataset.

Findings and caveats that apply to the study as a whole: The quantity of clinical and demographic metadata differed by source and by participant and was supplied without curation.

Enrolling through a virtual design, the prospective study's participants ranged in age from roughly 18 to 100 years and lived across roughly 23 United States geographic areas. In the prospective study, participants were assigned to cohorts based on the clinical history participants reported in a screening survey and a study questionnaire. Recovered participants in ImmuneRACE Cohort 3 were defined as having two consecutive negative NP/OP PCR tests, clearance from a healthcare professional, or resolution of symptoms. Each participant in the prospective study had whole blood, serum and a nasopharyngeal or oropharyngeal swab collected by mobile phlebotomists. Over a roughly 2-month period, participants in the prospective study had the option of providing additional blood draws and questionnaires. Before DNA extraction, blood samples from the prospective study were shipped at room temperature or frozen.

TCRbeta CDR3 regions were amplified from genomic DNA by means of the immunoSEQ Assay, a bias-controlled multiplex PCR. The study's processing was this. Within the assay, amplification of reference gene primers was used to estimate how many nucleated cells each sample contained. Sequence reads were collapsed and filtered to measure the absolute abundance of every unique TCRbeta CDR3 rearrangement. For each sample, productive Simpson clonality was calculated by taking the square root of Simpson's diversity index across productive rearrangements. Sourced from immuneACCESS, this table was stored by TCRdb with only in-frame sequences that have V and J called. A share of the clones is absent; for the studies checked, an unresolved V gene accounts for under half, and the remainder has no known explanation. Clone size and the V and J calls come from that table; the DNA yielded D and trimming. This sample has 200,000 to 300,000 clones in its table, and around 89% of those were observed once. Jointly, the top ten make up about 4% of the sample.

Worth noting for this clone: It has no known antigen specificity. Base qualities are not at hand, and no much larger clone is one base apart.

The sample was PBMCs or T cells enriched from blood (not recorded which). This receptor was obtained from a woman aged 25 to 45 who had recovered from COVID-19.

The CDR3 region reads CASSFQGARSDTQYF. The nucleotide sequence reads as follows: TGTGCCAGCAGCTTCCAGGGGGCGCGATCGGATACGCAGTATTTT. The sequence links TRBV28 to TRBJ2-3; 8 central bases correspond to TRBD1. CDR1 and CDR2, per the germline V gene, are MDHEN and SYDVKM. From V the trimming removes 6 bases and from J it removes 6 bases, while the gene matches leave 11 bases of the junction unaccounted for. Including the terminal cysteine and phenylalanine, the CDR3 comprises 15 residues. Only CDR3 DNA is held: 45 bases, read in frame from base 1.